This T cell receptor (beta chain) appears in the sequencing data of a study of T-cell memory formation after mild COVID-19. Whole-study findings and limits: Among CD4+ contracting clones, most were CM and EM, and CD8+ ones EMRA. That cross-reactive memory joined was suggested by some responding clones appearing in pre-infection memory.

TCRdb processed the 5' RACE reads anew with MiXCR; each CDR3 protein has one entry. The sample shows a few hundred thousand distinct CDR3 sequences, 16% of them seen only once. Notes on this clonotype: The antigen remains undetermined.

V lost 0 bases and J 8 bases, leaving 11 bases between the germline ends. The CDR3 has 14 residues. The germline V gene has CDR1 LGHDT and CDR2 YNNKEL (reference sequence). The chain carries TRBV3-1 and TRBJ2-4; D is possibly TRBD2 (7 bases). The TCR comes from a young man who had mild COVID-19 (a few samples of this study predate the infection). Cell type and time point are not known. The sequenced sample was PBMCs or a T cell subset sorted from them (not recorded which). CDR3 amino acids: CASSQEGGADIQYF. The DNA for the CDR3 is TGTGCCAGCAGCCAAGAAGGGGGGGCGGACATTCAGTACTTC.